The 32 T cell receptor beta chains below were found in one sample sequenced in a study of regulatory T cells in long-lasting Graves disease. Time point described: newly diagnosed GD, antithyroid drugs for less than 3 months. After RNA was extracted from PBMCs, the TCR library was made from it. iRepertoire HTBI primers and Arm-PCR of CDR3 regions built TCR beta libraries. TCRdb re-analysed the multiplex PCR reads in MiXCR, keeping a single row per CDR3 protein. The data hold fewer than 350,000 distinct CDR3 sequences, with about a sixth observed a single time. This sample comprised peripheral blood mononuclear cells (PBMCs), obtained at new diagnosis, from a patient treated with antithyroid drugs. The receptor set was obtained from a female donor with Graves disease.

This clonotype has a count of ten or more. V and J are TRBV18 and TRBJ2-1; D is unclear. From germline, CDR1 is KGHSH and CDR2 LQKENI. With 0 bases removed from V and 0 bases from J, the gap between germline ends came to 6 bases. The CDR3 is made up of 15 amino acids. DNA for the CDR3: TGTGCCAGCTCACCACCGCACAGCTCCTACAATGAGCAGTTCTTC. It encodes CASSPPHSSYNEQFF. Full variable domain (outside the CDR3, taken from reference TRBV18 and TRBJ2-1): NAGVMQNPRHLVRRRGQEARLRCSPMKGHSHVYWYRQLPEEGLKFMVYLQKENIIDESGMPKERFSAEFPKEGPSILRIQQVVRGDSAAYFCASSPPHSSYNEQFFGPGTRLTVL.

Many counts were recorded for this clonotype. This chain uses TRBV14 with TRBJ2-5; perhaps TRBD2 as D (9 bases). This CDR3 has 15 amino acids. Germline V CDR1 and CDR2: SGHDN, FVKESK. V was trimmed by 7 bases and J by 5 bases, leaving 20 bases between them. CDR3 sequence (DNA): TGTGCCAGCAAAGGAGCTAGCGGGGACAGGGAGACCCAGTACTTC. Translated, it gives CASKGASGDRETQYF.

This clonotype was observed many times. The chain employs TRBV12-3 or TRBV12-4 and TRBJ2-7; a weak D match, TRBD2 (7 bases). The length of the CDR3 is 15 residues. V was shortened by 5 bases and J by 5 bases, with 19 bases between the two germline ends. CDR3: CASSQGGGATDEQYF. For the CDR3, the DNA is TGTGCCAGCAGTCAAGGGGGGGGGGCAACGGACGAGCAGTACTTC.

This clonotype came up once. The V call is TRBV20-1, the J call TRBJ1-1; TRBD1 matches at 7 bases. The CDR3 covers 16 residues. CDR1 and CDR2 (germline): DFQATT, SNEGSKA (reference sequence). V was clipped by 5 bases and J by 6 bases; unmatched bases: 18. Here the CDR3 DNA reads TGCAGTGCTTTAGGGGGCGCGGGGGTAGCTAGCGCTGAAGCTTTCTTT. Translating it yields CSALGGAGVASAEAFF.

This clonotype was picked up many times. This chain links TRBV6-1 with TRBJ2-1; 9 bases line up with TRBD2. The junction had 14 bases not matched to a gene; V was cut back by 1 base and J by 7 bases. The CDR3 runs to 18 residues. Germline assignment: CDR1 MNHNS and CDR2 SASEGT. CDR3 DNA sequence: TGTGCCAGCAGTGAAGAATTAGCGGGAGTCGGTTTTTGGAATGAGCAGTTCTTC. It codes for CASSEELAGVGFWNEQFF.

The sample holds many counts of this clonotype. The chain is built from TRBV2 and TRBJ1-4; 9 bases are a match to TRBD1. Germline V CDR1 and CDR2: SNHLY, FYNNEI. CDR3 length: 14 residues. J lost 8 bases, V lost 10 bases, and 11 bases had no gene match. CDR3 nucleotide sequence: TGTGCCATCCGCCGGGACAGGGCTTCCGAAAAACTGTTTTTT. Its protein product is CAIRRDRASEKLFF.

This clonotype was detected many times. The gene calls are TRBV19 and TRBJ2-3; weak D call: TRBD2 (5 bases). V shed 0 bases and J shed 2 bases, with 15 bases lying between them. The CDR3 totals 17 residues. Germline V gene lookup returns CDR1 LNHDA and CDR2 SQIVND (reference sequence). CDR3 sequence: CASSIEASRSSTDTQYF. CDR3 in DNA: TGTGCCAGTAGTATAGAGGCTAGCAGATCTTCCACAGATACGCAGTATTTT.

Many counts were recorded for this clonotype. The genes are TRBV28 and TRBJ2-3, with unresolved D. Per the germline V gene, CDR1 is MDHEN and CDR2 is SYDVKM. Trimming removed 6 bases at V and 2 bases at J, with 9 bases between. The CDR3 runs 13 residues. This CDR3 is CASSSRTTDTQYF. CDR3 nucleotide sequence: TGTGCCAGCAGCTCTCGGACCACAGATACGCAGTATTTT.

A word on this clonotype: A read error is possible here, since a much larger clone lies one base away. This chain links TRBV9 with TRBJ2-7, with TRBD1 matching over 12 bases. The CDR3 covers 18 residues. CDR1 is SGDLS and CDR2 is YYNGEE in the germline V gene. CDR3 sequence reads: CVSSVGTGGAIGVGEQYF. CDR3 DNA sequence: TGTGTCAGCAGCGTCGGGACAGGGGGCGCCATAGGTGTAGGCGAGCAGTACTTC.

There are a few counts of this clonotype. The CDR3 loop is CSAPKAGTTDTQYF. CDR3 in DNA: TGCAGTGCTCCAAAAGCGGGAACCACAGATACGCAGTATTTT. The chain recombines TRBV20-1 with TRBJ2-3; 7 bases fit TRBD2. The CDR3 consists of 14 residues. Trimming cost V 5 bases and J 2 bases; bases outside gene matches: 7. The germline CDR1 and CDR2 sequences are DFQATT and SNEGSKA (reference sequence).

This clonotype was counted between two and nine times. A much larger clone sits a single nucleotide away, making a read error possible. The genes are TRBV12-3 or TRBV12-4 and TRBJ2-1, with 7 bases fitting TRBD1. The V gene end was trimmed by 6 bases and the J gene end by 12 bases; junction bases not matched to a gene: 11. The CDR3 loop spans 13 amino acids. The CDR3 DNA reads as TGTGCCAGCAGCCGGATACAGGGGCATGGGCAGTTCTTC. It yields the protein CASSRIQGHGQFF.

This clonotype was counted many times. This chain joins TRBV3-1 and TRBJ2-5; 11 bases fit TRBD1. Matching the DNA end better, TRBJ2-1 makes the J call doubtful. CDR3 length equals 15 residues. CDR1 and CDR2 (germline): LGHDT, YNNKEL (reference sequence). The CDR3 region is CASSRWDRGKEEQFF. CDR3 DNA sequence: TGTGCCAGCAGCCGTTGGGACAGGGGGAAAGAGGAGCAGTTCTTC.

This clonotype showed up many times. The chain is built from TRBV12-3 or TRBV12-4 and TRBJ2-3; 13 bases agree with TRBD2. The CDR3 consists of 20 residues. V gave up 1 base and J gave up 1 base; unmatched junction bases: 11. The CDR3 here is CASSLGGGLTSGRGTDTQYF. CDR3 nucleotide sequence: TGTGCCAGCAGTTTAGGGGGGGGGCTTACTAGCGGGAGGGGCACAGATACGCAGTATTTT.

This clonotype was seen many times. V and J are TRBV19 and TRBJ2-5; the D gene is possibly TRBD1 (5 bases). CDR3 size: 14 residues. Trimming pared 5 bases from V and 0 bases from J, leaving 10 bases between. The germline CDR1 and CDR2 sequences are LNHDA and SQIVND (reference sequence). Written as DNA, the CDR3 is TGTGCCAGTAGTCCGAGACAGCACCAAGAGACCCAGTACTTC. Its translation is CASSPRQHQETQYF.

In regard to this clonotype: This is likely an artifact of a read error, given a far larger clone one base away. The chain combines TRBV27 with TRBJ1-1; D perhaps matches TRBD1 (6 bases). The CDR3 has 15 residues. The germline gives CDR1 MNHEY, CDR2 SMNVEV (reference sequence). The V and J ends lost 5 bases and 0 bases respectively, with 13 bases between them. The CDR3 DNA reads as TGTGCCAGCAGTGATCCTCAGGGGTTGAACACTGAAGCTTTCTTT. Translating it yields CASSDPQGLNTEAFF.

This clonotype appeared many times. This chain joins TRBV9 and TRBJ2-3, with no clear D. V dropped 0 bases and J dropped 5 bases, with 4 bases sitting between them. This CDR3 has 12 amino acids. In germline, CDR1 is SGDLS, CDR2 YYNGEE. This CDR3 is CASSVDEDTQYF. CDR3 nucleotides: TGTGCCAGCAGCGTAGACGAAGATACGCAGTATTTT.

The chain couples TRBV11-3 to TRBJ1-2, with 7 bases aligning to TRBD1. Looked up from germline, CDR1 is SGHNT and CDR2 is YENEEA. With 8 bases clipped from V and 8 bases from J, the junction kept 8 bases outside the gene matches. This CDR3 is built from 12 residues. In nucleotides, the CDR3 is TGTGCCAGCGGAGGGGGAGGGGGCGGCTACACCTTC. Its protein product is CASGGGGGGYTF.

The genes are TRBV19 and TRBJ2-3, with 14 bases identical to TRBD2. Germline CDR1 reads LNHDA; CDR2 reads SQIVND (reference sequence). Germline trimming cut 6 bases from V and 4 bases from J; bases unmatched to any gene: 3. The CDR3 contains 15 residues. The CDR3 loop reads CASSETSGRADTQYF. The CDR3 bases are TGTGCCAGTAGCGAGACTAGCGGGAGGGCAGATACGCAGTATTTT.

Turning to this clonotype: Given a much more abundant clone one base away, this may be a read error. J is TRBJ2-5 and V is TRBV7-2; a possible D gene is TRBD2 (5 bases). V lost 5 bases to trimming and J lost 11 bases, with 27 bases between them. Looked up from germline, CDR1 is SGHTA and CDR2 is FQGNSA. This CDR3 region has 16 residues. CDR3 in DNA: TGTGCCAGCAGCCAACGGGGTTGGGCAGAATACAATGAGCAGTACTTC. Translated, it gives CASSQRGWAEYNEQYF.

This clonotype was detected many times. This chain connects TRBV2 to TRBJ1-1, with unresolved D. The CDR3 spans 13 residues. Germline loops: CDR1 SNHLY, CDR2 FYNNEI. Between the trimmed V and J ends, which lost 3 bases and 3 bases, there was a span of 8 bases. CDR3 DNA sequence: TGTGCCAGCAGTGATTATGAGGACACTGAAGCTTTCTTT. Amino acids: CASSDYEDTEAFF.

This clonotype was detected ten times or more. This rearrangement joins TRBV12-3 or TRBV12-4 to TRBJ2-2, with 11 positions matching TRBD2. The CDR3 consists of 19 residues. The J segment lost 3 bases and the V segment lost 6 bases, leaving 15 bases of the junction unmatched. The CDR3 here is CASSQPWVAGGHDTGELFF. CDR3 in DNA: TGTGCCAGCAGCCAACCTTGGGTAGCGGGAGGGCACGACACCGGGGAGCTGTTTTTT.

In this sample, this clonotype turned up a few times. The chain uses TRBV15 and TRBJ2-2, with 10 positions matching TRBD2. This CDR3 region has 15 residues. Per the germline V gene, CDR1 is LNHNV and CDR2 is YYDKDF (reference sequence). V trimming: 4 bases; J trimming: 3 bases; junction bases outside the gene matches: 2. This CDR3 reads CATSIGTSDTGELFF. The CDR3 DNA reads TGTGCCACCAGCATCGGGACTAGCGACACCGGGGAGCTGTTTTTT.

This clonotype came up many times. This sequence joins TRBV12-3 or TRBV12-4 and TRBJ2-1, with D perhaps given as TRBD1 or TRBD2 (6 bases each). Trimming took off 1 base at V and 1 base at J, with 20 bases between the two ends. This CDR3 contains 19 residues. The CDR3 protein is CASSLGSRGIGRSYNEQFF. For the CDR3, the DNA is TGTGCCAGCAGTTTAGGATCCAGGGGCATTGGGAGGTCCTACAATGAGCAGTTCTTC.

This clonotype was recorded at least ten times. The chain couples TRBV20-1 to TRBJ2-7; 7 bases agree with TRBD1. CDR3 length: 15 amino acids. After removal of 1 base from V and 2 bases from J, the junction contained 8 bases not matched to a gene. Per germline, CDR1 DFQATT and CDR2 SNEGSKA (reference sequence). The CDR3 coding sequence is TGCAGTGCTAGAGGGGAGACAGGGACCGCCTACGAGCAGTACTTC. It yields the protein CSARGETGTAYEQYF.

CDR3 DNA sequence: TGTGCCCACGGAAGGGCGAACACTGAAGCTTTCTTT. It codes for CAHGRANTEAFF. The chain couples TRBV30 to TRBJ1-1; D is unresolved. With 8 bases removed from V and 1 base from J, the gap between germline ends came to 11 bases. Germline assignment: CDR1 GTSNPN and CDR2 SVGIG (reference sequence). The CDR3 loop spans 12 amino acids.

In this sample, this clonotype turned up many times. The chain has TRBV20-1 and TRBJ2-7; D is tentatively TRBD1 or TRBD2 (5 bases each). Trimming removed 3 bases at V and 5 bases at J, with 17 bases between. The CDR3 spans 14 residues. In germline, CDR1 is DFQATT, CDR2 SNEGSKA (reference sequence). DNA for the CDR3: TGCAGTGCTAGTTCTTGGGGCGGGTTTGACGAGCAGTACTTC. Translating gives CSASSWGGFDEQYF.

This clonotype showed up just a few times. CDR3 amino acids: CASSRTSQPQHF. CDR3 nucleotide sequence: TGTGCCAGTAGTAGGACAAGTCAGCCCCAGCATTTT. This rearrangement joins TRBV19 to TRBJ1-5; maybe TRBD1 (5 bases). Germline V gene data show CDR1 as LNHDA and CDR2 as SQIVND (reference sequence). The V and J ends lost 4 bases and 6 bases respectively, with 7 bases between them. This CDR3 has 12 amino acids.

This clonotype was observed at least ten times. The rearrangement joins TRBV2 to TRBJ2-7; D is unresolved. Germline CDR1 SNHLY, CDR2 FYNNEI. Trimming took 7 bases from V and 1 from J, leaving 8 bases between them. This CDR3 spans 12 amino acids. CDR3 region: CASMSDSYEQYF. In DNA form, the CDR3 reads TGTGCCAGCATGTCCGATTCCTACGAGCAGTACTTC.

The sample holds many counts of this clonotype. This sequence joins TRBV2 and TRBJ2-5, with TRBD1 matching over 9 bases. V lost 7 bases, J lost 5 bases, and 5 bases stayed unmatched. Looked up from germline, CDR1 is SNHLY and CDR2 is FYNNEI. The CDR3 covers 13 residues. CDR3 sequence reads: CASTRDRDETQYF. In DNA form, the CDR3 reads TGTGCCAGCACCCGGGACAGGGACGAGACCCAGTACTTC. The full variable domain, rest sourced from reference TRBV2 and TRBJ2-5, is EPEVTQTPSHQVTQMGQEVILRCVPISNHLYFYWYRQILGQKVEFLVSFYNNEISEKSEIFDDQFSVERPDGSNFTLKIRSTKLEDSAMYFCASTRDRDETQYFGPGTRLLVL.

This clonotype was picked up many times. CDR3 sequence reads: CASSQRWTLPGQPQHF. For the CDR3, the DNA is TGTGCCAGCAGTCAAAGGTGGACATTGCCGGGTCAGCCCCAGCATTTT. This rearrangement joins TRBV6-1 to TRBJ1-5; tentatively, D is TRBD1 (5 bases). CDR1 is MNHNS, CDR2 SASEGT, per germline. This CDR3 has 16 residues. Trimming left V 5 bases short and J 6 bases short, with 20 bases between.

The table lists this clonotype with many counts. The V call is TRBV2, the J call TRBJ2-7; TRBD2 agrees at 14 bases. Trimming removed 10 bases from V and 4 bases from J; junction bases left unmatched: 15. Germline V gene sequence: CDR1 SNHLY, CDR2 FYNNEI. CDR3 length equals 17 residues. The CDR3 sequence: CATVGLAGGLPGYEQYF. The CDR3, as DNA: TGTGCCACCGTTGGACTAGCGGGAGGCCTTCCGGGGTACGAGCAGTACTTC.

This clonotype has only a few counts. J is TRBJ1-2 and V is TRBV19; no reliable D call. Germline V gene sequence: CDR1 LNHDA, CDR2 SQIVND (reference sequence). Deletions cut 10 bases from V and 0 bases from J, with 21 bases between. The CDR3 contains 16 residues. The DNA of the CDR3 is TGTGCCACTCGAGCTCATCGGGTGGAGGCTAACTATGGCTACACCTTC. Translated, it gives CATRAHRVEANYGYTF. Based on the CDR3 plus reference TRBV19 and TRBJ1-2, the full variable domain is DGGITQSPKYLFRKEGQNVTLSCEQNLNHDAMYWYRQDPGQGLRLIYYSQIVNDFQKGDIAEGYSVSREKKESFPLTVTSAQKNPTAFYLCATRAHRVEANYGYTFGSGTRLTVV.